One sample yielded the 4 T cell receptor beta chains listed below, sequenced in a study of blood T cell repertoires in COVID-19. Data came from immunoSEQ multiplex PCR; TCRdb stores just in-frame clones and leaves some out. The sample gives a few hundred thousand clones, approximately 88% of which show up once; 10% is in the top ten. The sample was PBMCs or T cells enriched from blood (not recorded which). These receptors were collected from a young man with acute COVID-19.

The chain joins TRBV7-2 to TRBJ2-2; 12 bases line up with TRBD2. V lost 7 bases and J lost 1; bases outside the gene matches: 4. The germline gives CDR1 SGHTA, CDR2 FQGNSA. This CDR3 has 16 amino acids. The CDR3 DNA reads as TGTGCCAGCACTGGACTAGCGGGACTGAACACCGGGGAGCTGTTTTTT. It is translated as CASTGLAGLNTGELFF.

The chain joins TRBV12-3 or TRBV12-4 to TRBJ2-2, with 9 bases matching TRBD1. This CDR3 region has 13 residues. J lost 6 bases, V lost 6 bases, and 2 bases had no gene match. CDR3 DNA sequence: TGTGCCAGCAGGGGGGACAGGGCCGGGGAGCTGTTTTTT. This codes for CASRGDRAGELFF.

The chain joins TRBV28 to TRBJ1-4; weak D call: TRBD1 (6 bases). CDR1 and CDR2 from the germline V gene are MDHEN and SYDVKM. This CDR3 has 14 amino acids. The V end was cut by 6 bases, the J end by 8 bases, with 16 bases between. CDR3 nucleotide sequence: TGTGCCAGCAGCCAACAGGGTAAAAGCGAAAAACTGTTTTTT. It is translated as CASSQQGKSEKLFF.

The chain uses TRBV7-8 and TRBJ1-1; 8 nucleotides align to TRBD1. Germline lookup yields CDR1 SGHVS and CDR2 FQNEAQ. The CDR3 runs to 14 residues. J gave up 1 base and V 3 bases, and 1 base lay outside the gene matches. Written as DNA, the CDR3 is TGTGCCAGCAGCTTCGGGACAGGGAACACTGAAGCTTTCTTT. It is translated as CASSFGTGNTEAFF.